This T cell receptor beta chain was sequenced in a study of blood T cells in healthy people across ages (dated by TCRdb to about 2015). A note on the overall study: In model experiments, template switching captured roughly one uniquely barcoded TCR beta cDNA molecule for every two T cells. Age-related changes in TCR beta repertoire diversity were measured in the study by deep sequencing normalized with unique cDNA molecular identifiers. Four age groups were formed from the donors: young (average about 15 years), middle-aged (less than 40), aged (more than 55) and long-lived (82). Donors of different ages were randomly distributed across sequencing lanes to avoid experimental bias. For two donors (one aged 18 to 29 and one aged 80 or older), the study analyzed two additional independent replicas of 1 million unique cDNA reads from the same blood draw. What the authors observed across the whole study: Because donor CMV infection status was unknown, age-related changes in expanded clonotypes were potentially confounded. Because profiling used bulk unsorted PBMCs, naive and antigen-experienced compartments could not be compared conclusively. Estimates of total diversity based on one million sequenced T cells were regarded as lower bounds and as underestimates. As age increased, observed TCR beta diversity per million T cells dropped in a roughly linear way, and a significant reduction was already evident by age 40. Compared with the aged group, more naive CD4+ T cells, fewer expanded clones and increased TCR diversity were shown by the long-lived group, suggesting age selection. A strong correlation was found between observed TCR beta diversity and the percentage of naive T cells measured by flow cytometry.

This clonotype was recorded many times. Its antigen is still unknown. Base qualities were left out, and no much larger clone turns up one base away. The roughly 42 donors, aged about 6 to 100 years, were systemically healthy Caucasian individuals from Russia. Around 10 milliliters of peripheral blood were drawn from each donor into EDTA-treated Vacutainer tubes. Ficoll-Paque density-gradient centrifugation was used to isolate PBMCs, with at least 7 million obtained per sample. Trizol reagent was used to extract total RNA from PBMCs, with at least 5.5 micrograms per sample. The percentages of naive CD45RAhigh/CD27high T cells were determined by flow cytometry on a PBMC aliquot from every donor. The method behind the library was 5' RACE. TCRdb lists the instrument as Illumina HiSeq 2500. A second 7 to 11 cycle PCR used a sample-barcoded 5' primer and a J-beta primer mix. A template-switch 5' adaptor carrying 12 random nucleotides introduced a unique molecular identifier onto each TCR beta cDNA molecule. Each sample yielded at least 2.5 million CDR3-containing paired-end reads. The Mint cDNA synthesis kit, primed by a TRBC-specific oligonucleotide, was used to synthesize first-strand cDNA from all RNA. Following uracil-DNA glycosylase treatment, a first 18-cycle PCR with universal primers M1SS and BC2_uni_R was performed on all cDNA. Per the source publication's procedure: For normalization, 1 million high-quality reads, each with a distinct molecular identifier, were randomly selected from each sample. Reads sharing molecular identifiers were discarded rather than binned into consensus sequences. MiTCR, with a Q25 quality threshold and the strictest error-elimination algorithm, was used for CDR3 identification, clonotype clustering and error correction. A nonparametric unseen species model with Euler transformation was used to estimate a lower bound on total TCR beta diversity. In-frame beta chains were kept once TCRdb had trimmed the public reads at Q25 with fastp and called clones with MiXCR. Entries are consolidated by CDR3 protein sequence, retaining the most common genes and DNA. The V and J calls were not made by the authors but by TCRdb's processing. In this sample the table shows 650,000 to 1,000,000 distinct CDR3 sequences, under 40% of which occur a single time. The ten largest clonotypes hold around 13% of the sample.

The CDR3 has 14 amino acids, counting the end cysteine and phenylalanine. Just the 42-base CDR3 DNA is kept, in frame starting at base 1. CDR1 is given as SGDLS and CDR2 as YYNGEE, both from the germline V gene. The V end loses 0 bases and the J end loses 4 bases, and a stretch of 11 bases separates them. The chain is assembled from TRBV9 and TRBJ2-7, with the D gene uncertain. The origin of this receptor is a young man in good health. The source material was blood. The base sequence is TGTGCCAGCAGCGTAGTCCCTAGTAGTTACGAGCAGTACTTC. Its amino acids are CASSVVPSSYEQYF.